Following are 27 T cell receptor beta chains from one sample sequenced in a study of chronic HIV infection and antiretroviral therapy (dated by TCRdb to between 2014 and 2016). Library construction relied on 5' RACE. Sequenced using an Illumina MiSeq. The public reads were run again by TCRdb, first through fastp at Q25 and then through MiXCR, and only productive beta chains were kept. Each entry is one CDR3 protein sequence, shown with its most common DNA and genes. Within this sample are fewer than 40,000 distinct CDR3 sequences, with about 7.4% of them counted one time only. Approximately 2.6% of the sample comes from the top ten. Source material: peripheral blood. The receptors stem from an adult who had HIV and had not received antiretroviral therapy, or was an uninfected healthy control (not recorded which).

This clonotype has just a few counts. V gene TRBV29-1 combines with J gene TRBJ2-1, with D possibly matching TRBD2 (5 bases). This CDR3 spans 12 amino acids. CDR1 SQVTM and CDR2 ANQGSEA come from the germline V gene. Trimming took off 1 base at V and 10 bases at J, with 11 bases between the two ends. Here the CDR3 DNA reads TGCAGCGTTGAAGCGCGGGTGGAGGAGCAGTTCTTC. Its protein product is CSVEARVEEQFF.

This clonotype was detected ten times or more. CDR3 region: CASSSYGNGVNNEQFF. The CDR3 DNA follows: TGTGCCAGCAGCTCGTATGGGAATGGGGTTAACAATGAGCAGTTCTTC. The chain is built from TRBV7-2 and TRBJ2-1; no reliable D call. The CDR3 is made up of 16 amino acids. Germline loops: CDR1 SGHTA, CDR2 FQGNSA. V shed 4 bases and J shed 5 bases, with 18 bases lying between them.

This clonotype was observed many times. The gene calls are TRBV6-2 or TRBV6-3 and TRBJ1-5; D ambiguous. There are 12 residues in the CDR3. V was clipped by 7 bases and J by 4 bases, with 8 bases between them. Per germline, CDR1 MNHEY and CDR2 SVGEGT. Here the CDR3 reads CASKRGNQPQHF. The CDR3 DNA sequence: TGTGCCAGCAAGCGTGGGAATCAGCCCCAGCATTTT.

This clonotype was counted ten times or more. This chain connects TRBV10-3 to TRBJ2-1, with TRBD2 identical over 7 bases. CDR3 length: 13 amino acids. The germline V gene encodes CDR1 ENHRY and CDR2 SYGVKD. J gave up 10 bases and V 4 bases, and 7 bases lay outside the gene matches. CDR3 in amino acids: CAISVGERGEQFF. In DNA form, the CDR3 reads TGTGCCATCAGTGTAGGGGAGCGGGGAGAGCAGTTCTTC.

This clonotype was seen at least ten times. The J gene is TRBJ1-1, the V gene TRBV25-1; TRBD1 agrees at 9 bases. The length of the CDR3 is 13 residues. Germline V gives CDR1 MGHDK, CDR2 SYGVNS. V shed 2 bases and J 10 bases; nucleotides not matched to a gene: 5. CDR3 DNA sequence: TGTGCCAGCAGTGAACATTCGACAGGGGGAGCTTTCTTT. Translated, it gives CASSEHSTGGAFF.

This clonotype came up many times. The chain combines TRBV29-1 with TRBJ2-1, with 9 bases matching TRBD1. This CDR3 comprises 14 residues. Germline assignment: CDR1 SQVTM and CDR2 ANQGSEA. Trimming removed 2 bases from V and 7 bases from J; junction bases left unmatched: 6. This CDR3 reads CSVETDRGWNEQFF. For the CDR3, the DNA is TGCAGCGTTGAAACGGACAGGGGATGGAATGAGCAGTTCTTC.

The DNA for the CDR3 is TGCAGGTTGACGTCCTGTGGAAACACCATATATTTT. Its translation is CRLTSCGNTIYF. This chain links TRBV20-1 with TRBJ1-3; D is unresolved. Germline values: CDR1 DFQATT, CDR2 SNEGSKA (reference sequence). The CDR3 contains 12 residues.

This chain links TRBV16 with TRBJ2-3; 8 nucleotides line up with TRBD2. The ends lost 1 base at V and 4 bases at J; junction bases unmatched: 7. Per germline, CDR1 KGHSY and CDR2 FQNENV. The CDR3 has 16 residues. CDR3 in DNA: TGTGCCAGCAGCCAATTTACAGCGGGAGCGGCAGATACGCAGTATTTT. Its translation is CASSQFTAGAADTQYF.

This clonotype was seen ten or more times. The chain recombines TRBV4-1 with TRBJ1-4, with no clear D. The V end lost 0 bases, the J end lost 6 bases, and 17 bases lay between the germline ends. Germline V lookup: CDR1 MGHRA, CDR2 YSYEKL. The CDR3 runs 17 residues. The DNA for the CDR3 is TGCGCCAGCAGCCAAGATAACTGGAGGGTGGGATATGAAAAACTGTTTTTT. Its protein product is CASSQDNWRVGYEKLFF.

This chain uses TRBV2 with TRBJ2-7, with 9 bases that match TRBD1. The CDR3 runs 12 residues. V dropped 6 bases and J dropped 7; count of bases not matched to a gene: 4. CDR1 is SNHLY and CDR2 is FYNNEI in the germline V gene. The CDR3 bases are TGTGCCAGCAGCCCAGGACAGGGGGAGCAGTACTTC. This codes for CASSPGQGEQYF.

This clonotype was picked up a small number of times. CDR3 sequence: CASSLMNRGYYEQYF. CDR3 nucleotides: TGTGCCAGCAGTTTAATGAACAGGGGCTACTACGAGCAGTACTTC. The rearrangement links TRBV27 to TRBJ2-7; 7 bases fit TRBD1. Germline V CDR1 and CDR2: MNHEY, SMNVEV (reference sequence). Trimming took 2 bases from V and 3 from J; bases not matched to a gene: 7. There are 15 residues in the CDR3.

This clonotype showed up many times. The chain uses TRBV12-3 or TRBV12-4 and TRBJ2-7, with 9 nucleotides matching TRBD2. J was trimmed by 0 bases and V by 6 bases; bases with no gene match: 6. This CDR3 is 15 amino acids long. The CDR3 protein is CASSPGTSPSYEQYF. Here the CDR3 DNA reads TGTGCCAGCAGCCCCGGGACTAGCCCCTCCTACGAGCAGTACTTC.

This clonotype was seen many times. The chain recombines TRBV15 with TRBJ2-3; D not resolved. CDR3 length: 14 residues. Trimming cost V 0 bases and J 1 base, with 5 bases left between them. Per germline, CDR1 LNHNV and CDR2 YYDKDF (reference sequence). Here the CDR3 DNA reads TGTGCCACCAGCAGAGATTCGCGCACAGATACGCAGTATTTT. Its translation: CATSRDSRTDTQYF. Complete variable domain (other parts from reference TRBV15 and TRBJ2-3): DAMVIQNPRYQVTQFGKPVTLSCSQTLNHNVMYWYQQKSSQAPKLLFHYYDKDFNNEADTPDNFQSRRPNTSFCFLDIRSPGLGDTAMYLCATSRDSRTDTQYFGPGTRLTVL.

V usage is TRBV21-1 and J usage is TRBJ1-2. TRBV21-1 is a pseudogene segment. The CDR3 runs 12 residues. CDR3 in amino acids: CASSNANYGYTF. DNA for the CDR3: TGTGCCAGCAGCAACGCTAACTATGGCTACACCTTC.

This clonotype was found many times. The rearrangement joins TRBV29-1 to TRBJ2-1, with 12 bases aligning to TRBD2. Germline assignment: CDR1 SQVTM and CDR2 ANQGSEA. The ends lost 7 bases at V and 9 bases at J; junction bases unmatched: 10. The CDR3 has 14 residues. This chain's CDR3 is CSAVTSGSGFEQFF. The CDR3 DNA follows: TGCAGCGCCGTGACTAGCGGGAGTGGTTTTGAGCAGTTCTTC.

In this sample, this clonotype turned up many times. The chain has TRBV12-3 or TRBV12-4 and TRBJ2-1; TRBD2 matches at 11 bases. This CDR3 region has 16 residues. J was trimmed by 2 bases and V by 5 bases; bases with no gene match: 5. CDR3: CASSPISGRAYNEQFF. DNA for the CDR3: TGTGCCAGCAGTCCCATTAGCGGGAGGGCCTACAATGAGCAGTTCTTC.

This clonotype has ten or more counts. The chain uses TRBV28 and TRBJ1-1, with TRBD1 matching over 8 bases. The CDR3 runs 13 residues. In germline, CDR1 is MDHEN, CDR2 SYDVKM. V lost 6 bases and J lost 5; bases outside the gene matches: 5. CDR3 DNA: TGTGCCAGCAGGGCAGGGGGCCGGACTGAAGCTTTCTTT. Translating it yields CASRAGGRTEAFF.

This clonotype was seen repeatedly, ten times or more. This rearrangement joins TRBV21-1 to TRBJ2-7; the table's D call of TRBD1 was not tested on the DNA. TRBV21-1 is reported as a pseudogene. CDR3 length equals 16 residues. CDR3 in amino acids: CASSKAPGQGAGEQYF. DNA for the CDR3: TGTGCCAGCAGCAAAGCCCCGGGACAGGGGGCGGGGGAGCAGTACTTC.

In this sample, this clonotype turned up a few times. The chain has TRBV6-2 or TRBV6-3 and TRBJ2-1; D gene ambiguous. This CDR3 has 14 residues. CDR1 MNHEY and CDR2 SVGEGT come from the germline V gene. Trimming left V 11 bases short and J 6 bases short, with 20 bases between. Here the CDR3 reads CAAKRNVDVNEQFF. Written as DNA, the CDR3 is TGTGCCGCCAAACGGAACGTGGACGTCAATGAGCAGTTCTTC.

This clonotype was picked up a small number of times. V gene TRBV24-1 combines with J gene TRBJ1-5; maybe TRBD1 (6 bases). With 6 bases removed from V and 3 bases from J, the gap between germline ends came to 11 bases. In germline, CDR1 is KGHDR, CDR2 SFDVKD. The CDR3 sequence is 14 residues long. The CDR3 region is CATSQWDNNQPQHF. Written as DNA, the CDR3 is TGTGCCACCAGTCAGTGGGACAACAATCAGCCCCAGCATTTT.

The J gene is TRBJ1-5, the V gene TRBV4-1; no clear D. Germline V gives CDR1 MGHRA, CDR2 YSYEKL. The CDR3 covers 14 residues. The V end was cut by 4 bases, the J end by 4 bases, with 11 bases between. CDR3 sequence reads: CASSPGPMNQPQHF. The CDR3 DNA reads as TGCGCCAGCAGCCCTGGGCCAATGAATCAGCCCCAGCATTTT.

This clonotype has ten or more counts. This chain connects TRBV7-2 to TRBJ2-5; 11 positions match TRBD2. Trimming removed 5 bases from V and 3 bases from J; junction bases left unmatched: 5. There are 15 residues in the CDR3. The germline V gene has CDR1 SGHTA and CDR2 FQGNSA. The CDR3 region has the DNA TGTGCCAGCAGCCGCGGGGGACTAGCGGAAGAGACCCAGTACTTC. As protein: CASSRGGLAEETQYF.

This clonotype appeared many times. The chain links TRBV5-1 to TRBJ2-1; a weak D match, TRBD1 (6 bases). Germline V gives CDR1 SGHRS, CDR2 YFSETQ. Trimming left V 4 bases short and J 2 bases short, with 16 bases between. The CDR3 sequence is 16 residues long. The CDR3: CASSRGGSRTYNEQFF. The CDR3 nucleotides are TGCGCCAGCAGCAGAGGGGGTTCACGGACCTACAATGAGCAGTTCTTC.

This rearrangement joins TRBV5-1 to TRBJ2-1, with TRBD2 matching over 8 bases. The CDR3 is 15 residues long. The V gene end was trimmed by 0 bases and the J gene end by 5 bases; junction bases not matched to a gene: 4. Germline V gives CDR1 SGHRS, CDR2 YFSETQ. In nucleotides, the CDR3 is TGCGCCAGCAGCTTGGTTCCAGCGGGGGACAATGAGCAGTTCTTC. It translates to CASSLVPAGDNEQFF. Using reference TRBV5-1 and TRBJ2-1 for the parts outside the CDR3, the full variable domain is KAGVTQTPRYLIKTRGQQVTLSCSPISGHRSVSWYQQTPGQGLQFLFEYFSETQRNKGNFPGRFSGRQFSNSRSEMNVSTLELGDSALYLCASSLVPAGDNEQFFGPGTRLTVL.

The chain employs TRBV2 and TRBJ1-2; no clear D gene. Trimming left V 6 bases short and J 0 bases short, with 8 bases between. The CDR3 totals 13 residues. Per germline, CDR1 SNHLY and CDR2 FYNNEI. The CDR3: CASRGTANYGYTF. The CDR3 nucleotides are TGTGCCAGCAGGGGTACTGCTAACTATGGCTACACCTTC.

In this sample, this clonotype turned up many times. This chain connects TRBV14 to TRBJ2-1; 7 positions match TRBD2. The germline V gene encodes CDR1 SGHDN and CDR2 FVKESK. The V and J ends lost 3 bases and 6 bases, in that order; junction bases with no gene match: 14. This CDR3 has 17 amino acids. The CDR3 spells CASSHYRGGRVSNEQFF. The CDR3 DNA sequence: TGTGCCAGCAGCCATTATCGAGGCGGGAGAGTTTCCAATGAGCAGTTCTTC. The full variable domain, in which reference TRBV14 and TRBJ2-1 provide the parts outside the CDR3, is EAGVTQFPSHSVIEKGQTVTLRCDPISGHDNLYWYRRVMGKEIKFLLHFVKESKQDESGMPNNRFLAERTGGTYSTLKVQPAELEDSGVYFCASSHYRGGRVSNEQFFGPGTRLTVL.

Ten or more counts support this clonotype. The V gene is TRBV4-2, the J gene TRBJ2-1, with 10 bases lining up with TRBD2. This CDR3 spans 18 amino acids. Per germline, CDR1 LGHNA and CDR2 YNFKEQ. Trimming cost V 1 base and J 7 bases; bases outside gene matches: 13. The CDR3 sequence: CASSQAGRASGSGNEQFF. CDR3 nucleotides: TGTGCCAGCAGCCAAGCCGGTCGTGCTAGCGGGAGTGGTAATGAGCAGTTCTTC.